This passage covers 16 T cell receptor beta chains from one sample sequenced in a study of blood T cell repertoires in COVID-19. TCRdb keeps only in-frame clones here, not all; method: immunoSEQ multiplex PCR. This table holds 210,000 or so clones, less than 90% found once. The material sequenced was peripheral blood. All receptors derive from a man between 35 and 55 years old with active or convalescent COVID-19.

The chain joins TRBV28 to TRBJ1-6; TRBD1 agrees at 9 bases. Germline CDR1 is MDHEN and CDR2 is SYDVKM. This CDR3 has 13 residues. The ends lost 8 bases at V and 8 bases at J; junction bases unmatched: 4. DNA for the CDR3: TGTGCCAGCCGGGACAGGGTTGATTCACCCCTCCACTTT. It encodes CASRDRVDSPLHF.

The chain is built from TRBV30 and TRBJ1-3; maybe TRBD1 (5 bases). This CDR3 is built from 15 residues. Germline CDR1 reads GTSNPN; CDR2 reads SVGIG (reference sequence). V lost 2 bases, J lost 4 bases, and 15 bases lay in between. In DNA, the CDR3 is TGTGCCTGGAGTCCCCGGGTCACAGGAGGAAACACCATATATTTT. Its protein is CAWSPRVTGGNTIYF.

This chain joins TRBV24-1 and TRBJ2-1; TRBD2 is a possible D gene (7 bases). Germline V gene data show CDR1 as KGHDR and CDR2 as SFDVKD. CDR3 length: 17 residues. The V end was cut by 4 bases, the J end by 4 bases, with 19 bases between. CDR3 in DNA: TGTGCCACCAGTGAGGCGTCCGCGGGGGCCCTATACAATGAGCAGTTCTTC. This encodes CATSEASAGALYNEQFF.

This clone occurred many times. The chain combines TRBV5-1 with TRBJ2-7; no definite D call. Germline V lookup: CDR1 SGHRS, CDR2 YFSETQ. The V gene lost 6 bases and the J gene lost 0 bases, with 7 bases spanning the gap. CDR3 size: 12 residues. In DNA, the CDR3 is TGCGCCAGCAACCACAACTCCTACGAGCAGTACTTC. Its protein product is CASNHNSYEQYF. The whole variable domain, remainder taken from reference TRBV5-1 and TRBJ2-7, is KAGVTQTPRYLIKTRGQQVTLSCSPISGHRSVSWYQQTPGQGLQFLFEYFSETQRNKGNFPGRFSGRQFSNSRSEMNVSTLELGDSALYLCASNHNSYEQYFGPGTRLTVT.

The CDR3, as DNA: TGTGCCAGCAGTGATGGGAGCTCTGGGGCCAACGTCCTGACTTTC. This gives the protein CASSDGSSGANVLTF. This chain connects TRBV25-1 to TRBJ2-6; D is possibly TRBD2 (5 bases). This CDR3 comprises 15 residues. In germline, CDR1 is MGHDK, CDR2 SYGVNS. V dropped 3 bases and J dropped 0 bases, with 6 bases sitting between them.

There are a few counts of this clone. V gene TRBV10-2 combines with J gene TRBJ2-1, with 12 nucleotides matching TRBD2. V lost 0 bases and J lost 7; bases outside the gene matches: 4. Germline CDR1 WSHSY, CDR2 SAAADI. The CDR3 is 16 amino acids. The CDR3 bases are TGCGCCAGCAGTGAGTCTCTAGCGGGGGGGCCAAATGAGCAGTTCTTC. It codes for CASSESLAGGPNEQFF.

J is TRBJ1-1 and V is TRBV5-1, with unresolved D. V was clipped by 0 bases and J by 3 bases, with 9 bases between them. The CDR3 spans 14 residues. CDR1 and CDR2 (germline): SGHRS, YFSETQ. The CDR3 reads CASSLGRVDTEAFF. For the CDR3, the DNA is TGCGCCAGCAGCTTGGGGCGGGTCGACACTGAAGCTTTCTTT.

This clone occurred once. The DNA of the CDR3 is TGTGCCATCAGGGGAGGGATGATCTCCTACGAGCAGTACTTC. This gives the protein CAIRGGMISYEQYF. The chain joins TRBV10-3 to TRBJ2-7; TRBD2 agrees at 7 bases. Germline V gene lookup returns CDR1 ENHRY and CDR2 SYGVKD. The CDR3 covers 14 residues. Germline trimming cut 6 bases from V and 0 bases from J; bases unmatched to any gene: 5.

The chain combines TRBV14 with TRBJ2-7; TRBD2 matches at 9 bases. Germline CDR1 and CDR2: SGHDN and FVKESK. The CDR3 has 16 residues. V lost 3 bases and J lost 3; bases outside the gene matches: 9. CDR3 in DNA: TGTGCCAGCAGCCAGATCTCTAGCGGGACTATCTACGAGCAGTACTTC. This gives the protein CASSQISSGTIYEQYF.

The V and J genes are TRBV5-6 and TRBJ1-2; possibly TRBD1 for D (6 bases). V lost 5 bases and J 6 bases, leaving 14 bases between the germline ends. Germline V CDR1 and CDR2: SGHDT, YYEEEE. This CDR3 has 13 residues. The chain's CDR3 is CASRWQGSNGYTF. In nucleotides, the CDR3 is TGTGCCAGCAGGTGGCAGGGGAGTAATGGCTACACCTTC.

This chain joins TRBV2 and TRBJ2-7; possible D gene TRBD2, 8 bases. V dropped 4 bases and J dropped 3 bases, with 19 bases sitting between them. Per the germline V gene, CDR1 is SNHLY and CDR2 is FYNNEI. The CDR3 is 16 amino acids. The CDR3 reads CASSATGGGFHYEQYF. Here the CDR3 DNA reads TGTGCCAGCAGTGCAACGGGAGGGGGCTTCCACTACGAGCAGTACTTC.

V gene TRBV9 combines with J gene TRBJ2-5; no clear D gene. CDR3 size: 13 residues. Germline CDR1 is SGDLS and CDR2 is YYNGEE. Trimming stripped 0 bases from V and 5 bases from J, with 8 bases between. CDR3 DNA sequence: TGTGCCAGCAGCGTAGATAATGGCGAGACCCAGTACTTC. It yields the protein CASSVDNGETQYF.

The chain combines TRBV28 with TRBJ1-2; D remains ambiguous. Per germline, CDR1 MDHEN and CDR2 SYDVKM. The CDR3 loop spans 14 amino acids. Between the trimmed V and J ends, which lost 2 bases and 8 bases, there was a span of 15 bases. CDR3 residues: CASSLGTTLDGYTF. The CDR3 nucleotides read TGTGCCAGCAGTTTAGGTACTACCCTTGACGGCTACACCTTC.

This chain joins TRBV9 and TRBJ2-2, with 9 nucleotides matching TRBD1. The CDR3 length is 19 residues. Germline CDR1 is SGDLS and CDR2 is YYNGEE. J was trimmed by 5 bases and V by 0 bases; bases with no gene match: 14. The CDR3 loop is CASSVEAGDREWSTGELFF. For the CDR3, the DNA is TGTGCCAGCAGCGTAGAAGCCGGGGACAGGGAGTGGTCGACCGGGGAGCTGTTTTTT.

This chain connects TRBV10-2 to TRBJ2-7; no clear D gene. This CDR3 region has 14 residues. Per the germline V gene, CDR1 is WSHSY and CDR2 is SAAADI. Between the trimmed V and J ends, which lost 4 bases and 5 bases, there was a span of 15 bases. The CDR3 loop is CASSGRVGLNEQYF. DNA of the CDR3: TGCGCCAGCAGTGGCAGAGTGGGCCTGAACGAGCAGTACTTC.

CDR3 sequence reads: CASSQFGSHEQFF. The CDR3 nucleotides are TGTGCCAGCTCACAATTCGGGAGTCATGAGCAGTTCTTC. The rearrangement uses TRBV18 and TRBJ2-1; weak D call: TRBD2 (6 bases). Germline V gene lookup returns CDR1 KGHSH and CDR2 LQKENI. The CDR3 length is 13 residues. Trimming removed 4 bases at V and 8 bases at J, with 12 bases between.